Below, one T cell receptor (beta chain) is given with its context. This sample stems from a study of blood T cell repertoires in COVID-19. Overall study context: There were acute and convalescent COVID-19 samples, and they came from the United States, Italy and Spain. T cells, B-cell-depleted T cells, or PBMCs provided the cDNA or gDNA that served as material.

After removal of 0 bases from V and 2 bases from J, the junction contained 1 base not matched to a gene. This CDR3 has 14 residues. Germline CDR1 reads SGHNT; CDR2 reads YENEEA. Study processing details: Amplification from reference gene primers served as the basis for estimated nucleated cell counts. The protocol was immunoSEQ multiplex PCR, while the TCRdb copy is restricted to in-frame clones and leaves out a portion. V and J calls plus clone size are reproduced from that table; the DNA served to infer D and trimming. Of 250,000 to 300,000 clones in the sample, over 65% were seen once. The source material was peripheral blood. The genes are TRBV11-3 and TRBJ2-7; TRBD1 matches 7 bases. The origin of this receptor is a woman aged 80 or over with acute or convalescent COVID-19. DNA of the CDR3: TGTGCCAGCAGCTTAGATGGGACAGCCTACGAGCAGTACTTC. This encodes CASSLDGTAYEQYF.